Each of the 15 T cell receptor beta chains below was sequenced from the same sample in a study of early T cells in non-severe SARS-CoV-2 infection. A single record per CDR3 protein comes from TCRdb applying MiXCR to the 5' RACE reads. The repertoire holds fewer than 120,000 distinct CDR3 sequences, 10% to 15% seen once, with less than 4.5% in the top ten. Sequencing used whole blood, obtained at baseline. The receptors originated from an adult who was a healthcare worker with PCR-confirmed SARS-CoV-2 infection or an uninfected control (not recorded which).

Of note for this clonotype: A read error may explain this, as a much larger clone is one base away. V usage is TRBV6-6 and J usage is TRBJ2-3; the D is unclear. Germline-derived CDR1 and CDR2 are MNHNY and SVGAGI (reference sequence). This CDR3 contains 13 residues. The ends were cut back, 4 bases at V and 2 bases at J, with 7 bases in the middle. The CDR3 here is CASSLGITDTQYF. CDR3 nucleotide sequence: TGTGCCAGCAGTTTAGGGATCACAGATACGCAGTATTTT.

This clonotype occurred a few times. The V and J genes are TRBV6-5 and TRBJ2-7; D gene uncertain. The CDR3 is 15 amino acids. The germline gives CDR1 MNHEY, CDR2 SVGAGI. Trimming took 2 bases from V and 6 from J, leaving 17 bases between them. The CDR3 is CASSYDNNPRLEQYF. The CDR3 DNA reads TGTGCCAGCAGTTACGATAACAACCCGAGACTCGAGCAGTACTTC.

This clonotype was seen ten or more times. The V gene is TRBV6-1, the J gene TRBJ2-2; 9 bases are a match to TRBD2. This CDR3 is 17 amino acids long. CDR1 and CDR2 (germline): MNHNS, SASEGT. V shed 11 bases and J 0 bases; nucleotides not matched to a gene: 13. CDR3 in amino acids: CAGRGLATLANTGELFF. CDR3 DNA: TGTGCCGGAAGAGGACTAGCGACTTTAGCGAACACCGGGGAGCTGTTTTTT.

As for this clonotype: One end of the junction fails to match germline, which may point to a read error. This chain uses TRBV20-1 with TRBJ2-1; TRBD2 is a possible D gene (5 bases). Per germline, CDR1 DFQATT and CDR2 SNEGSKA (reference sequence). The CDR3 contains 15 residues. CDR3 DNA: TGCTGTGCTAGAGAAGGTAGCGTCCCAGGTAATGAGCAGTTCTTC. Translated, it gives CCAREGSVPGNEQFF.

This clonotype was detected a few times. The genes are TRBV28 and TRBJ1-1; D uncertain. The CDR3 runs 10 residues. The V end was cut by 11 bases, the J end by 5 bases, with 9 bases between. Germline CDR1 reads MDHEN; CDR2 reads SYDVKM. The CDR3 DNA reads as TGTGCCGCTGGGGAAACTGAAGCTTTCTTT. Amino acid sequence: CAAGETEAFF.

This chain links TRBV19 with TRBJ1-2; D remains ambiguous. The germline gives CDR1 LNHDA, CDR2 SQIVND (reference sequence). V lost 10 bases and J lost 0, with 15 bases in between. The CDR3 covers 14 residues. The CDR3 coding sequence is TGTGCCACGGGTCTTCAGGACGCTAACTATGGCTACACCTTC. It yields the protein CATGLQDANYGYTF.

Only a few counts were recorded for this clonotype. The chain recombines TRBV18 with TRBJ1-4; D not resolved. The germline CDR1 and CDR2 sequences are KGHSH and LQKENI. V dropped 2 bases and J dropped 1 base, with 5 bases sitting between them. The CDR3 totals 14 residues. The chain's CDR3 is CASSPGGTNEKLFF. In DNA form, the CDR3 reads TGTGCCAGCTCACCAGGAGGAACTAATGAAAAACTGTTTTTT.

This clonotype was seen a handful of times. The gene calls are TRBV7-2 and TRBJ2-5; tentative D call: TRBD2 (5 bases). Trimming removed 7 bases at V and 5 bases at J, with 17 bases between. This CDR3 region has 14 residues. Germline V gene sequence: CDR1 SGHTA, CDR2 FQGNSA. The chain's CDR3 is CASTPGSPAETQYF. The DNA of the CDR3 is TGTGCCAGCACTCCGGGGTCCCCGGCGGAGACCCAGTACTTC. The whole variable domain, filled in from reference TRBV7-2 and TRBJ2-5, reads GAGVSQSPSNKVTEKGKDVELRCDPISGHTALYWYRQSLGQGLEFLIYFQGNSAPDKSGLPSDRFSAERTGGSVSTLTIQRTQQEDSAVYLCASTPGSPAETQYFGPGTRLLVL.

This rearrangement joins TRBV18 to TRBJ1-3; D might be TRBD1 (5 bases). V was trimmed by 4 bases and J by 0 bases, leaving 10 bases between them. The length of the CDR3 is 15 residues. The V gene's germline CDR1 is KGHSH and CDR2 LQKENI. This CDR3 reads CASSHRQSSGNTIYF. The CDR3, as DNA: TGTGCCAGCTCACATCGACAGTCCTCTGGAAACACCATATATTTT.

This clonotype was observed many times. The chain links TRBV11-2 to TRBJ1-1; TRBD1 matches 7 bases. Germline CDR1 and CDR2: SGHAT and FQNNGV. The CDR3 spans 17 residues. V was pared by 8 bases and J by 1 base, with 16 bases of the junction left unmatched. CDR3: CASYSPPTGDRNTEAFF. CDR3 nucleotide sequence: TGTGCCAGCTACTCTCCCCCCACAGGGGATCGGAACACTGAAGCTTTCTTT.

This clonotype was counted between two and nine times. This rearrangement joins TRBV9 to TRBJ2-7; D may be TRBD2 (5 bases). Germline V gene lookup returns CDR1 SGDLS and CDR2 YYNGEE. V lost 0 bases and J 3 bases, leaving 10 bases between the germline ends. The CDR3 is 14 residues long. The CDR3 here is CASSVDQRGYEQYF. The CDR3 DNA sequence: TGTGCCAGCAGCGTAGATCAACGGGGCTACGAGCAGTACTTC.

The J gene is TRBJ2-1, the V gene TRBV27; 13 bases map to TRBD2. The CDR3 is 16 residues long. Looked up from germline, CDR1 is MNHEY and CDR2 is SMNVEV (reference sequence). V gave up 6 bases and J gave up 6 bases; unmatched junction bases: 8. This chain's CDR3 is CASRSRLAGGVNEQFF. In DNA form, the CDR3 reads TGTGCCAGCAGAAGCCGACTAGCGGGAGGAGTCAATGAGCAGTTCTTC.

This chain joins TRBV6-2 or TRBV6-3 and TRBJ1-1, with TRBD1 matching 9 bases. V was pared by 1 base and J by 2 bases, with 5 bases of the junction left unmatched. The CDR3 runs 16 residues. CDR1 and CDR2 from the germline V gene are MNHEY and SVGEGT. CDR3 residues: CASSYWTGAENTEAFF. The CDR3 DNA reads as TGTGCCAGCAGTTACTGGACAGGGGCCGAAAACACTGAAGCTTTCTTT.

This clonotype was counted a few times. This rearrangement joins TRBV6-6 to TRBJ1-5; 7 nucleotides line up with TRBD1. There are 13 residues in the CDR3. Germline CDR1 MNHNY, CDR2 SVGAGI (reference sequence). Trimming cost V 6 bases and J 2 bases; bases outside gene matches: 1. The CDR3 loop is CASRDRGNQPQHF. Written as DNA, the CDR3 is TGTGCCAGCAGAGACAGGGGCAATCAGCCCCAGCATTTT.

The rearrangement uses TRBV27 and TRBJ2-7; 12 bases align to TRBD1. The V and J ends lost 2 bases and 4 bases, in that order; junction bases with no gene match: 18. The CDR3 contains 20 residues. CDR1 is MNHEY, CDR2 SMNVEV, per germline (reference sequence). The CDR3 region has the DNA TGTGCCAGCAGTTTAACCCCGAGGGGGTTGGGGACAGGGGGCTTGTACGAGCAGTACTTC. Its protein is CASSLTPRGLGTGGLYEQYF.